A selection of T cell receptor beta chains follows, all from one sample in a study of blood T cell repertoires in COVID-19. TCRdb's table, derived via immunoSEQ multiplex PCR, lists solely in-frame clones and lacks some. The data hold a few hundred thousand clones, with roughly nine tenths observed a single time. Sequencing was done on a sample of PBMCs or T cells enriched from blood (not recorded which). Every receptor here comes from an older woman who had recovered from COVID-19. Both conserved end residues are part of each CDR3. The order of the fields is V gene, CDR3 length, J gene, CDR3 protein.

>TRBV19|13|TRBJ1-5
CASSITRHQPQHF
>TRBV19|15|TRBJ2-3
CASRALGRGGDTQYF
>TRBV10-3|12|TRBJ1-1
CAIGRGDTEAFF
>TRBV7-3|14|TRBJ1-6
CASSSGAESSPLHF
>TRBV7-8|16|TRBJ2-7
CASSLESRTLAYEQYF
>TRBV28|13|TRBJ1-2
CASRSGTVYGYTF
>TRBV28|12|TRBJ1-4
CASQGTNEKLFF
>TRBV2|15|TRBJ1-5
CASSEGQPRNQPQHF
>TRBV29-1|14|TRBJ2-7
CSVEYQGADYEQYF
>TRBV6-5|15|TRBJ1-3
CASRRTLVPGNTIYF
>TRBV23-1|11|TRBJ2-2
CAGHWTGELFF
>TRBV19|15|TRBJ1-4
CASSIGGRSNEKLFF
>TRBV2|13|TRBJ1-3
CASSQATWNTIYF
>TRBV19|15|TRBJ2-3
CASSPQGDTDDTQYF
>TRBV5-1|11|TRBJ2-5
CASLGGETQYF
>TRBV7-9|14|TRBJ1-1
CASNRQGAFTEAFF
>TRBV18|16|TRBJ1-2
CASSPGHQVPYYGYTF
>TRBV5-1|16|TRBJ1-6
CASSLGPRGSNSPLHF
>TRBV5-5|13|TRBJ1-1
CASSLTANTEAFF
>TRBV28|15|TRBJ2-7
CASILRSGRPYEQYF
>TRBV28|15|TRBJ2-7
CASSNSRDSFYEQYF
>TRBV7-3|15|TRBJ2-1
CASSIRGGLDNEQFF
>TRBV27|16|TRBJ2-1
CASSPSSAVGYNEQFF
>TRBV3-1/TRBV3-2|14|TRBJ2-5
CASRDSLKKETQYF
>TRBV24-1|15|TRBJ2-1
CATSDPGRGVNEQFF
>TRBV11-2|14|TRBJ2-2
CASGRVAGVVELFF
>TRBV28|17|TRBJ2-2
CASALDGSGGENGELFF
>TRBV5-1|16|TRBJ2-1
CASRGRFAGGDNEQFF
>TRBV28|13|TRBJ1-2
CASRDNSNYGYTF
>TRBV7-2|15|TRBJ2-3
CASEKGGRITDTQYF
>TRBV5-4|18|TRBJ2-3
CASSPRAFLAGAEDTQYF
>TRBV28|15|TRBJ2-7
CASSPSTGRPYEQYF
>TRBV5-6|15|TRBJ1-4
CASSLAGQGVEKLFF
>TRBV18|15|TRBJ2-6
CASSHGTAGANVLTF
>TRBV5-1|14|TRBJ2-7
CASSDAQGAYEQYF
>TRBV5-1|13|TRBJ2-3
CASSSGITDTQYF
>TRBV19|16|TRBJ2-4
CASSIGGGLAKNIQYF
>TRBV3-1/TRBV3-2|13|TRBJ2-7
CASSQTGSSEQYF
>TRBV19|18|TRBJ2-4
CASSIDHGTSGRANIQYF
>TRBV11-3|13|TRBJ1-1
CASSSPGKTEAFF
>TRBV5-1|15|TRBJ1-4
CASSPSGKTNEKLFF
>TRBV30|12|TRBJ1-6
CAWSPLNSPLHF
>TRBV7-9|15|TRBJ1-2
CASSAQRTDNYGYTF
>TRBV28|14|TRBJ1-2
CASSFYSLDYGYTF
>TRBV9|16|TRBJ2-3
CASSPGQGTSTDTQYF
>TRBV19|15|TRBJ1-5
CASSFPQGNNQPQHF
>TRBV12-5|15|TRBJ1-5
CASGAVTGSNQPQHF
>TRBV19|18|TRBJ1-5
CASSGGGSSFRTNQPQHF
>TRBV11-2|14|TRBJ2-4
CASGLSIGQNIQYF
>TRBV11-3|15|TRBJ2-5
CASSSPGQGKETQYF
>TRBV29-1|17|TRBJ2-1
CSAQGKLFPAGDNEQFF
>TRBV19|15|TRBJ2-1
CASSPLGGGNNEQFF
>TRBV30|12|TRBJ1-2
CAWRGSGYGYTF
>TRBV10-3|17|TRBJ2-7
CAISEGEFDGTSYEQYF
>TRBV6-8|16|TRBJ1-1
CASTRPDRSSGTEAFF
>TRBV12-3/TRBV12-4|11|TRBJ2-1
CASSFGGNRFF